This entry lists 10 T cell receptor beta chains sequenced from one sample in a study of technical replicates of blood from several donors. This table comes from immunoSEQ multiplex PCR, and its TCRdb copy is limited to in-frame clones, with some not included. This sample yields approximately 75,000 clones, of which around 97% are seen a single time; less than 0.2% belongs to the top ten. The sequencing input was T cells isolated from PBMCs. The receptors come from a human donor in good health.

This chain joins TRBV5-1 and TRBJ2-1; 16 bases map to TRBD2. The CDR3 runs 19 residues. Germline V gene lookup returns CDR1 SGHRS and CDR2 YFSETQ. J gave up 9 bases and V 4 bases, and 16 bases lay outside the gene matches. The CDR3 sequence is CASSTTSGTSGRASREQFF. The CDR3, as DNA: TGCGCCAGCAGCACAACCTCCGGGACTAGCGGGAGGGCATCGCGTGAGCAGTTCTTC.

This chain joins TRBV11-3 and TRBJ2-7, with 7 bases lining up with TRBD2. V shed 3 bases, J shed 0 bases, and the junction held 2 bases outside the gene matches. CDR3 length equals 14 residues. Germline V gives CDR1 SGHNT, CDR2 YENEEA. This CDR3 is CASSFPGGSYEQYF. The CDR3 bases are TGTGCCAGCAGCTTTCCGGGAGGCTCCTACGAGCAGTACTTC.

The chain combines TRBV18 with TRBJ2-6, with unresolved D. CDR1 and CDR2 (germline): KGHSH, LQKENI. CDR3 length equals 18 residues. V lost 1 base and J 0 bases, leaving 13 bases between the germline ends. The CDR3 DNA reads TGTGCCAGCTCACCACTGGCAGGCCTTGGCTCTGGGGCCAACGTCCTGACTTTC. This codes for CASSPLAGLGSGANVLTF.

The V gene is TRBV5-1, the J gene TRBJ1-6; D remains ambiguous. Trimming shortened V by 4 bases and J by 5 bases, and 10 bases separated the two germline ends. Germline CDR1 SGHRS, CDR2 YFSETQ. There are 14 residues in the CDR3. The CDR3 DNA reads TGCGCCAGCAGCGTGCGCGGGGATAATTCACCCCTCCACTTT. It codes for CASSVRGDNSPLHF.

CDR3 coding DNA: TGTGCCAGCGGACTAGGGACTCCAAACACCGGGGAGCTGTTTTTT. This encodes CASGLGTPNTGELFF. The rearrangement joins TRBV7-3 to TRBJ2-2; 7 positions match TRBD2. The CDR3 is 15 residues long. The J segment lost 2 bases and the V segment lost 8 bases, leaving 8 bases of the junction unmatched. Germline CDR1 is SGHTA and CDR2 is FQGTGA.

This chain uses TRBV15 with TRBJ2-7; 7 bases are shared with TRBD1. Germline V CDR1 and CDR2: LNHNV, YYDKDF (reference sequence). The CDR3 runs to 16 residues. Germline trimming cut 2 bases from V and 1 base from J; bases unmatched to any gene: 8. This CDR3 is CATSRTPGQHSYEQYF. The CDR3 DNA is TGTGCCACCAGCAGAACCCCGGGACAGCATTCCTACGAGCAGTACTTC.

The rearrangement joins TRBV30 to TRBJ1-1; 9 bases map to TRBD1. The CDR3 extends over 13 amino acids. The V segment lost 4 bases and the J segment 2 bases; nucleotides outside the gene matches: 2. Germline V gene lookup returns CDR1 GTSNPN and CDR2 SVGIG (reference sequence). The CDR3 spells CAWTGQGNTEAFF. Written as DNA, the CDR3 is TGTGCCTGGACGGGACAGGGAAACACTGAAGCTTTCTTT.

The chain has TRBV30 and TRBJ1-1; a weak D match, TRBD1 (6 bases). Germline V gene lookup returns CDR1 GTSNPN and CDR2 SVGIG (reference sequence). The V end lost 1 base, the J end lost 5 bases, and 11 bases lay between the germline ends. The CDR3 runs 13 residues. The CDR3 protein is CAWSEGVGTEAFF. CDR3 DNA sequence: TGTGCCTGGAGTGAGGGGGTCGGGACTGAAGCTTTCTTT. Variable domain in full (rest from reference TRBV30 and TRBJ1-1): SQTIHQWPATLVQPVGSPLSLECTVEGTSNPNLYWYRQAAGRGLQLLFYSVGIGQISSEVPQNLSASRPQDRQFILSSKKLLLSDSGFYLCAWSEGVGTEAFFGQGTRLTVV.

This clone was seen a single time. Other DNA sequences in this sample translate to the same CDR3. J is TRBJ2-7 and V is TRBV11-2, with 9 bases that match TRBD1. Germline CDR1 SGHAT, CDR2 FQNNGV. The CDR3 length is 14 residues. V trimming: 3 bases; J trimming: 2 bases; junction bases outside the gene matches: 2. The CDR3 bases are TGTGCCAGCAGCTTTGGACAGGGGACCTACGAGCAGTACTTC. Translating it yields CASSFGQGTYEQYF. Full variable domain (remainder filled in from reference TRBV11-2 and TRBJ2-7): EAGVAQSPRYKIIEKRQSVAFWCNPISGHATLYWYQQILGQGPKLLIQFQNNGVVDDSQLPKDRFSAERLKGVDSTLKIQPAKLEDSAVYLCASSFGQGTYEQYFGPGTRLTVT.

The count of this clone is one. The chain uses TRBV7-9 and TRBJ1-1; D might be TRBD1 (5 bases). The CDR3 runs to 17 residues. Germline lookup yields CDR1 SEHNR and CDR2 FQNEAQ (reference sequence). V was pared by 2 bases and J by 1 base, with 17 bases between. CDR3 in DNA: TGTGCCAGCAGCTTAAGTGGTTCGACAGACACGAACACTGAAGCTTTCTTT. Its translation: CASSLSGSTDTNTEAFF.